The 3 T cell receptor beta chains in this list originate from one sample, sequenced in a study of graft-versus-host responses after intestinal transplantation. Repertoires were generated with immunoSEQ multiplex PCR, while TCRdb's copy carries only in-frame clones and drops some. This repertoire shows tens of thousands of clones, roughly 80% found once; its top ten account for 3% to 4%. This sample comprised PBMCs, obtained 1070 days after transplant. Receptors were obtained from a human patient who received an intestinal transplant, so some T cells may come from the graft donor.

This chain joins TRBV7-9 and TRBJ2-7; TRBD2 aligns across 14 bases. J gave up 0 bases and V 5 bases, and 3 bases lay outside the gene matches. Germline CDR1 SEHNR, CDR2 FQNEAQ (reference sequence). CDR3 length equals 16 residues. The CDR3 sequence is CASSGGTSGGSYEQYF. CDR3 sequence (DNA): TGTGCCAGCAGCGGAGGGACTAGCGGGGGCTCCTACGAGCAGTACTTC.

The rearrangement joins TRBV5-1 to TRBJ1-3; 7 bases align to TRBD1. Germline V gene lookup returns CDR1 SGHRS and CDR2 YFSETQ. This CDR3 region has 16 residues. V trimming: 2 bases; J trimming: 4 bases; junction bases outside the gene matches: 9. This CDR3 reads CASSFNDRAEGNTIYF. The CDR3 DNA reads as TGCGCCAGCAGCTTTAATGACAGGGCGGAAGGAAACACCATATATTTT.

The chain carries TRBV7-9 and TRBJ2-2, with TRBD2 as a possible D gene (6 bases). The CDR3 contains 16 residues. The germline CDR1 and CDR2 sequences are SEHNR and FQNEAQ (reference sequence). V gave up 1 base and J gave up 3 bases, with 12 bases separating them. The CDR3 region is CASSLGGDWHTGELFF. CDR3 DNA: TGTGCCAGCAGCTTAGGGGGGGACTGGCACACCGGGGAGCTGTTTTTT.